These 21 T cell receptor beta chains share one sample of origin, sequenced in a study of blood T cell repertoires in COVID-19. Profiled with immunoSEQ multiplex PCR; TCRdb holds only in-frame clones, not every one. This repertoire shows hundreds of thousands of clones, 87% found once; its top ten account for under 2.5%. Sequencing used PBMCs or T cells enriched from blood (not recorded which). These TCRs come from a woman younger than 30 with acute COVID-19.

The rearrangement uses TRBV7-2 and TRBJ2-1; D unresolved. The CDR3 is 11 amino acids. With 4 bases removed from V and 8 bases from J, the gap between germline ends came to 6 bases. The germline V gene encodes CDR1 SGHTA and CDR2 FQGNSA. The CDR3 loop is CASSYWHEQFF. The DNA of the CDR3 is TGTGCCAGCAGCTATTGGCATGAGCAGTTCTTC. Full variable domain (remainder filled in from reference TRBV7-2 and TRBJ2-1): GAGVSQSPSNKVTEKGKDVELRCDPISGHTALYWYRQSLGQGLEFLIYFQGNSAPDKSGLPSDRFSAERTGGSVSTLTIQRTQQEDSAVYLCASSYWHEQFFGPGTRLTVL.

The J gene is TRBJ2-7, the V gene TRBV21-1; the table's D gene call, TRBD1, was not cross checked with the DNA. TRBV21-1 counts as a pseudogene. The CDR3 contains 16 residues. CDR3 sequence reads: CASSGPRGRGSYEQYF. CDR3 coding DNA: TGTGCCAGCAGCGGACCCAGGGGGCGCGGGTCCTACGAGCAGTACTTC.

This chain uses TRBV6-5 with TRBJ1-3, with D uncertain. The ends were cut back, 4 bases at V and 4 bases at J, with 11 bases in the middle. Germline assignment: CDR1 MNHEY and CDR2 SVGAGI. This CDR3 has 14 residues. The CDR3 reads CASSFRTGGNTIYF. CDR3 DNA: TGTGCCAGCAGTTTCAGGACGGGAGGAAACACCATATATTTT.

V is TRBV2 and J is TRBJ1-2, with unresolved D. V was clipped by 6 bases and J by 3 bases, with 11 bases between them. The CDR3 runs to 13 residues. Germline assignment: CDR1 SNHLY and CDR2 FYNNEI. The CDR3 coding sequence is TGTGCCAGCAGGGAGGGAGGTCACTATGGCTACACCTTC. As protein: CASREGGHYGYTF.

The rearrangement uses TRBV7-9 and TRBJ2-3; D is undetermined. Germline V CDR1 and CDR2: SEHNR, FQNEAQ (reference sequence). The CDR3 spans 14 residues. Trimming pared 3 bases from V and 0 bases from J, leaving 7 bases between. The CDR3 loop is CASSLRLSTDTQYF. The DNA for the CDR3 is TGTGCCAGCAGCTTGAGGCTGAGCACAGATACGCAGTATTTT.

This clone was seen a single time. The rearrangement uses TRBV10-3 and TRBJ1-1; maybe TRBD1 (5 bases). Germline V gene sequence: CDR1 ENHRY, CDR2 SYGVKD. The CDR3 runs 15 residues. Between the trimmed V and J ends, which lost 3 bases and 1 base, there was a span of 12 bases. CDR3 residues: CAISEGGTANTEAFF. CDR3 DNA sequence: TGTGCCATCAGTGAAGGAGGGACGGCGAACACTGAAGCTTTCTTT.

V and J are TRBV7-9 and TRBJ2-7; a possible D gene is TRBD2 (6 bases). Trimming cost V 6 bases and J 3 bases, with 18 bases left between them. This CDR3 is 15 amino acids long. Germline CDR1 reads SEHNR; CDR2 reads FQNEAQ (reference sequence). CDR3 region: CASSSGSSHYYEQYF. CDR3 DNA sequence: TGTGCCAGCAGTTCCGGGAGTTCCCACTACTACGAGCAGTACTTC.

The gene calls are TRBV19 and TRBJ1-6, with D unclear. The CDR3 runs to 13 residues. V dropped 9 bases and J dropped 0 bases, with 6 bases sitting between them. The germline gives CDR1 LNHDA, CDR2 SQIVND (reference sequence). CDR3 in DNA: TGTGCCAGCACAAGCTCCTATAATTCACCCCTCCACTTT. It codes for CASTSSYNSPLHF.

The CDR3 sequence: CASSSGTEVPLHF. The CDR3 bases are TGTGCCAGCAGTTCCGGGACAGAGGTTCCCCTCCACTTT. This rearrangement joins TRBV6-5 to TRBJ1-6, with 7 bases that match TRBD1. Germline-derived CDR1 and CDR2 are MNHEY and SVGAGI. V was clipped by 4 bases and J by 13 bases; unmatched bases: 7. The CDR3 spans 13 residues.

In its sample, this clone was seen once. The CDR3 bases are TGTGCCAGCAGCGACGGACACGTTGTAACAGATACGCAGTATTTT. Its protein is CASSDGHVVTDTQYF. V and J are TRBV7-9 and TRBJ2-3; possibly TRBD1 for D (5 bases). V was trimmed by 5 bases and J by 3 bases, leaving 15 bases between them. CDR1 is SEHNR and CDR2 is FQNEAQ in the germline V gene (reference sequence). This CDR3 has 15 residues.

The V and J genes are TRBV28 and TRBJ2-1; D might be TRBD2 (6 bases). The V end was cut by 6 bases, the J end by 10 bases, with 28 bases between. This CDR3 has 17 amino acids. Germline V CDR1 and CDR2: MDHEN, SYDVKM. CDR3 sequence reads: CASSQVFSPRDLIEQFF. CDR3 bases: TGTGCCAGCAGCCAAGTTTTTTCCCCCCGGGACTTAATAGAGCAGTTCTTC.

This chain uses TRBV5-6 with TRBJ2-5, with 8 nucleotides matching TRBD1. The length of the CDR3 is 15 residues. V shed 5 bases, J shed 1 base, and the junction held 7 bases outside the gene matches. Germline loops: CDR1 SGHDT, CDR2 YYEEEE. The CDR3: CASRYPGTGQETQYF. CDR3 bases: TGTGCCAGCAGATATCCCGGGACAGGCCAAGAGACCCAGTACTTC. The full variable domain, with the rest looked up from reference TRBV5-6 and TRBJ2-5, is DAGVTQSPTHLIKTRGQQVTLRCSPKSGHDTVSWYQQALGQGPQFIFQYYEEEERQRGNFPDRFSGHQFPNYSSELNVNALLLGDSALYLCASRYPGTGQETQYFGPGTRLLVL.

This clone came up a few times. The chain couples TRBV19 to TRBJ1-5, with TRBD1 matching 7 bases. The CDR3 is 16 amino acids. CDR1 is LNHDA, CDR2 SQIVND, per germline (reference sequence). The junction had 12 bases not matched to a gene; V was cut back by 7 bases and J by 3 bases. The CDR3 protein is CASTLTGTAYNQPQHF. CDR3 coding DNA: TGTGCCAGTACCCTCACCGGGACAGCCTACAATCAGCCCCAGCATTTT.

The rearrangement uses TRBV7-3 and TRBJ1-1; TRBD1 might be the D (5 bases). CDR3 length: 14 amino acids. V lost 2 bases, J lost 1 base, and 8 bases lay in between. Germline assignment: CDR1 SGHTA and CDR2 FQGTGA. CDR3 in DNA: TGTGCCAGCAGCTTACTGGGGCCGAACACTGAAGCTTTCTTT. It specifies CASSLLGPNTEAFF.

The V gene is TRBV6-5, the J gene TRBJ1-1; 7 positions match TRBD1. V lost 2 bases to trimming and J lost 6 bases; unmatched junction nucleotides: 9. The CDR3 spans 15 residues. The V gene's germline CDR1 is MNHEY and CDR2 SVGAGI. CDR3 nucleotide sequence: TGTGCCAGCAGTTACCCCGGACAGGATTCGGCTGAAGCTTTCTTT. It is translated as CASSYPGQDSAEAFF.

The chain joins TRBV15 to TRBJ2-2; D uncertain. This CDR3 has 20 amino acids. V dropped 1 base and J dropped 0 bases, with 21 bases sitting between them. Germline CDR1 and CDR2: LNHNV and YYDKDF (reference sequence). The CDR3 nucleotides read TGTGCCACCAGCAGAGGCCCCATAGCAGCCCGCTCTACGAACACCGGGGAGCTGTTTTTT. Encoded protein: CATSRGPIAARSTNTGELFF.

The chain joins TRBV12-5 to TRBJ1-3; 7 positions match TRBD1. This CDR3 region has 14 residues. Germline lookup yields CDR1 LGHNT and CDR2 FRNRAP. V shed 6 bases and J 3 bases; nucleotides not matched to a gene: 5. The CDR3 region has the DNA TGTGCTAGTGGGCGAGGGACAGATGGAAACACCATATATTTT. Translating it yields CASGRGTDGNTIYF.

V and J are TRBV19 and TRBJ2-1; 7 bases map to TRBD2. Losses at the gene ends were 7 bases for V and 9 bases for J; bases not matched to a gene: 6. Germline values: CDR1 LNHDA, CDR2 SQIVND (reference sequence). CDR3 length equals 12 residues. Written as DNA, the CDR3 is TGTGCCAGTACCCTCTCTAGCGGTGAGCAGTTCTTC. Residues: CASTLSSGEQFF.

This clone appeared once. The sample contains more than one DNA sequence encoding this CDR3. Written as DNA, the CDR3 is TGTGCCAGCAGCCCCCGCGGTAGCTCCTACGAGCAGTACTTC. Translation: CASSPRGSSYEQYF. The chain recombines TRBV9 with TRBJ2-7, with D unresolved. This CDR3 is 14 amino acids long. Germline V gene lookup returns CDR1 SGDLS and CDR2 YYNGEE. V was trimmed by 4 bases and J by 0 bases, leaving 11 bases between them.

The chain carries TRBV7-9 and TRBJ2-1; 9 nucleotides agree with TRBD1. Germline CDR1 reads SEHNR; CDR2 reads FQNEAQ (reference sequence). Unmatched junction bases numbered 6, after V lost 5 bases and J lost 1 base. CDR3 length equals 16 residues. This CDR3 is CASSRDRGFSYNEQFF. CDR3 bases: TGTGCCAGCAGCCGAGACAGGGGGTTTTCCTACAATGAGCAGTTCTTC.

This clone is a singleton in its sample. The chain employs TRBV5-4 and TRBJ1-1; weak D call: TRBD1 (5 bases). Deletions cut 5 bases from V and 1 base from J, with 15 bases between. This CDR3 contains 15 residues. Germline lookup yields CDR1 SGHNT and CDR2 YYREEE (reference sequence). The CDR3 DNA follows: TGTGCCAGCAGTTCTTTTTGGGGCCCGAACACTGAAGCTTTCTTT. It yields the protein CASSSFWGPNTEAFF.